These 26 T cell receptor beta chains originate from one sample sequenced in a study of cytomegalovirus exposure and HLA in healthy donors. The PCR employed 60 Vbeta primers together with 13 Jbeta primers. Clones were sequenced by immunoSEQ multiplex PCR, and TCRdb holds only the in-frame ones, with some missing. The sample's table shows approximately 100,000 clones. Material for sequencing was PBMCs. These receptor sequences come from a man in his forties or fifties in good health and CMV-seronegative.

This chain links TRBV6-5 with TRBJ2-5; the D gene is possibly TRBD2 (6 bases). The CDR3 contains 14 residues. Trimming stripped 5 bases from V and 3 bases from J, with 13 bases between. CDR1 is MNHEY and CDR2 is SVGAGI in the germline V gene. The CDR3 sequence: CASSNRDSKETQYF. The CDR3 nucleotides are TGTGCCAGCAGTAACCGGGACTCTAAAGAGACCCAGTACTTC.

The V gene is TRBV11-2, the J gene TRBJ2-1; the D is unclear. V gave up 5 bases and J gave up 0 bases, with 8 bases separating them. The CDR3 runs to 14 residues. Germline values: CDR1 SGHAT, CDR2 FQNNGV. CDR3 sequence reads: CASSPPGSYNEQFF. The CDR3, as DNA: TGTGCCAGCAGCCCACCCGGCTCCTACAATGAGCAGTTCTTC.

The V call is TRBV9, the J call TRBJ2-1; tentative D call: TRBD2 (6 bases). Germline V lookup: CDR1 SGDLS, CDR2 YYNGEE. The CDR3 has 17 residues. Trimming stripped 4 bases from V and 0 bases from J, with 17 bases between. CDR3 sequence reads: CASSRTDKTSSYNEQFF. Here the CDR3 DNA reads TGTGCCAGCAGCCGAACCGACAAGACTAGCTCCTACAATGAGCAGTTCTTC.

The chain joins TRBV7-9 to TRBJ1-1; D perhaps matches TRBD1 (5 bases). This CDR3 comprises 12 residues. CDR1 and CDR2 (germline): SEHNR, FQNEAQ (reference sequence). Deletions cut 7 bases from V and 5 bases from J, with 11 bases between. The CDR3 reads CASTARGTEAFF. The CDR3 coding sequence is TGTGCCAGCACCGCTCGGGGGACTGAAGCTTTCTTT.

For this clone: Other nucleotide sequences in the sample specify the same CDR3. The chain uses TRBV6-1 and TRBJ2-7, with 10 bases lining up with TRBD2. This CDR3 has 15 amino acids. Germline V gene sequence: CDR1 MNHNS, CDR2 SASEGT. V gave up 3 bases and J gave up 0 bases; unmatched junction bases: 2. CDR3 amino acids: CASSDPSGGSYEQYF. DNA for the CDR3: TGTGCCAGCAGTGACCCTAGCGGGGGCTCCTACGAGCAGTACTTC.

This rearrangement joins TRBV5-4 to TRBJ1-2; the D gene is possibly TRBD1 (6 bases). The germline V gene has CDR1 SGHNT and CDR2 YYREEE (reference sequence). The CDR3 is 15 residues long. V was trimmed by 4 bases and J by 4 bases, leaving 17 bases between them. CDR3 loop: CASSPGGPQIYGYTF. The CDR3 coding sequence is TGTGCCAGCAGCCCGGGGGGGCCCCAAATCTATGGCTACACCTTC.

The V call is TRBV7-9, the J call TRBJ1-2; D uncertain. This CDR3 is 14 amino acids long. The germline gives CDR1 SEHNR, CDR2 FQNEAQ (reference sequence). V lost 5 bases and J lost 2, with 12 bases in between. The CDR3 DNA is TGTGCCAGCAGCCGCGGGGTGCCGAACTATGGCTACACCTTC. Its translation: CASSRGVPNYGYTF.

The J gene is TRBJ1-5, the V gene TRBV5-6, with D perhaps matching TRBD1 (5 bases). CDR3 size: 19 residues. Germline loops: CDR1 SGHDT, CDR2 YYEEEE. Trimming pared 3 bases from V and 0 bases from J, leaving 22 bases between. DNA for the CDR3: TGTGCCAGCAGCTGGGGGGGGTCATTGGGGCAATATAGCAATCAGCCCCAGCATTTT. This sequence encodes CASSWGGSLGQYSNQPQHF. The variable domain in full, with the rest retrieved from reference TRBV5-6 and TRBJ1-5, is DAGVTQSPTHLIKTRGQQVTLRCSPKSGHDTVSWYQQALGQGPQFIFQYYEEEERQRGNFPDRFSGHQFPNYSSELNVNALLLGDSALYLCASSWGGSLGQYSNQPQHFGDGTRLSIL.

The genes are TRBV15 and TRBJ1-5; a weak D match, TRBD1 (6 bases). The CDR3 is 14 amino acids. Germline V gene sequence: CDR1 LNHNV, CDR2 YYDKDF (reference sequence). Trimming stripped 4 bases from V and 6 bases from J, with 13 bases between. The CDR3 sequence is CATSNTRGGQPQHF. In nucleotides, the CDR3 is TGTGCCACCAGCAACACTAGGGGGGGTCAGCCCCAGCATTTT.

The chain carries TRBV7-6 and TRBJ2-7, with TRBD1 identical over 7 bases. The CDR3 contains 14 residues. J was trimmed by 3 bases and V by 5 bases; bases with no gene match: 7. Germline V lookup: CDR1 SGHVS, CDR2 FNYEAQ. The DNA of the CDR3 is TGTGCCAGCAGCGCCGGGACAGCGGACTACGAGCAGTACTTC. Translation gives CASSAGTADYEQYF. The whole variable domain, filled in from reference TRBV7-6 and TRBJ2-7, reads GAGVSQSPRYKVTKRGQDVALRCDPISGHVSLYWYRQALGQGPEFLTYFNYEAQQDKSGLPNDRFSAERPEGSISTLTIQRTEQRDSAMYRCASSAGTADYEQYFGPGTRLTVT.

The chain carries TRBV18 and TRBJ2-2; 10 positions match TRBD2. V lost 0 bases, J lost 5 bases, and 3 bases stayed unmatched. The CDR3 has 16 amino acids. Per the germline V gene, CDR1 is KGHSH and CDR2 is LQKENI. The CDR3 DNA follows: TGTGCCAGCTCACCACCGCTAGCGGGAGCTACCGGGGAGCTGTTTTTT. Protein sequence: CASSPPLAGATGELFF.

The chain recombines TRBV25-1 with TRBJ2-7, with D possibly TRBD1 on 6 matching bases. V was clipped by 3 bases and J by 4 bases, with 10 bases between them. The germline V gene encodes CDR1 MGHDK and CDR2 SYGVNS. CDR3 length equals 13 residues. In nucleotides, the CDR3 is TGTGCCAGCAGTGATGACAGGAGATACGAGCAGTACTTC. It encodes CASSDDRRYEQYF.

The J gene is TRBJ1-2, the V gene TRBV7-2; D is undetermined. Trimming left V 1 base short and J 8 bases short, with 8 bases between. Per the germline V gene, CDR1 is SGHTA and CDR2 is FQGNSA. The CDR3 is made up of 12 amino acids. The CDR3 loop reads CASSLGWEGYTF. CDR3 in DNA: TGTGCCAGCAGCTTAGGATGGGAGGGCTACACCTTC.

The chain links TRBV2 to TRBJ1-2; D unresolved. Germline CDR1 SNHLY, CDR2 FYNNEI. This CDR3 has 11 residues. V was cut by 6 bases and J by 6 bases, with 8 bases left in between. CDR3: CASRDQDGYTF. In nucleotides, the CDR3 is TGTGCCAGCAGAGACCAGGATGGCTACACCTTC.

The CDR3 loop reads CASRRTGLAGGGGEQFF. The CDR3 nucleotides are TGTGCCAGCCGTCGCACCGGACTAGCGGGAGGGGGGGGTGAGCAGTTCTTC. The chain is built from TRBV25-1 and TRBJ2-1; TRBD2 matches at 15 bases. With V trimmed by 8 bases and J by 9 bases, 14 bases remained unmatched. From germline, CDR1 is MGHDK and CDR2 SYGVNS. The CDR3 consists of 17 residues.

The V gene is TRBV27, the J gene TRBJ1-6; 8 nucleotides match TRBD1. V trimming: 7 bases; J trimming: 2 bases; junction bases outside the gene matches: 7. This CDR3 comprises 16 residues. Germline assignment: CDR1 MNHEY and CDR2 SMNVEV (reference sequence). CDR3 DNA: TGTGCCAGCAATGTAGGACAGGGCGCCTATAATTCACCCCTCCACTTT. It yields the protein CASNVGQGAYNSPLHF.

This rearrangement joins TRBV9 to TRBJ2-5; D might be TRBD1 (6 bases). Germline V gene lookup returns CDR1 SGDLS and CDR2 YYNGEE. Trimming stripped 0 bases from V and 4 bases from J, with 13 bases between. This CDR3 region has 15 residues. The chain's CDR3 is CASSVAGVDGETQYF. In nucleotides, the CDR3 is TGTGCCAGCAGCGTAGCAGGGGTGGATGGAGAGACCCAGTACTTC.

The rearrangement links TRBV19 to TRBJ1-1, with D possibly matching TRBD1 (5 bases). The germline V and J ends were trimmed by 4 bases and 1 base, with 13 bases remaining between them. The CDR3 sequence is 15 residues long. Germline CDR1 is LNHDA and CDR2 is SQIVND (reference sequence). In nucleotides, the CDR3 is TGTGCCAGTAGTACCCTTGGGGGGTGGAACACTGAAGCTTTCTTT. Translation gives CASSTLGGWNTEAFF.

The V gene is TRBV19, the J gene TRBJ2-7; 8 bases fit TRBD2. The CDR3 sequence is 14 residues long. Germline V gene data show CDR1 as LNHDA and CDR2 as SQIVND (reference sequence). J gave up 2 bases and V 5 bases, and 5 bases lay outside the gene matches. CDR3 nucleotide sequence: TGTGCCAGTAGTTGGACTAGCTTTCCCTACGAGCAGTACTTC. Amino acids: CASSWTSFPYEQYF.

This sequence joins TRBV5-1 and TRBJ2-7; TRBD1 is a possible D gene (6 bases). The CDR3 runs 14 residues. The germline V and J ends were trimmed by 4 bases and 6 bases, with 17 bases remaining between them. Germline lookup yields CDR1 SGHRS and CDR2 YFSETQ. The CDR3 is CASSDRLSLSEQYF. The CDR3, as DNA: TGCGCCAGCAGCGACAGGCTTTCTCTGAGCGAGCAGTACTTC. Together with reference TRBV5-1 and TRBJ2-7, the CDR3 gives the full variable domain: KAGVTQTPRYLIKTRGQQVTLSCSPISGHRSVSWYQQTPGQGLQFLFEYFSETQRNKGNFPGRFSGRQFSNSRSEMNVSTLELGDSALYLCASSDRLSLSEQYFGPGTRLTVT.

The V gene is TRBV11-2, the J gene TRBJ1-1; 8 bases match TRBD1. The CDR3 runs 17 residues. V lost 3 bases, J lost 0 bases, and 9 bases stayed unmatched. Germline V gene sequence: CDR1 SGHAT, CDR2 FQNNGV. Written as DNA, the CDR3 is TGTGCCAGCAGCTTCGCGGACAGGGCCCGTTTGAACACTGAAGCTTTCTTT. Translating it yields CASSFADRARLNTEAFF.

The chain couples TRBV11-3 to TRBJ2-5; 11 bases are shared with TRBD1. Trimming took 5 bases from V and 5 from J; bases not matched to a gene: 7. This CDR3 comprises 15 residues. Germline CDR1 and CDR2: SGHNT and YENEEA. The CDR3 sequence: CASSLWTGGLETQYF. CDR3 nucleotides: TGTGCCAGCAGCCTATGGACAGGGGGCTTGGAGACCCAGTACTTC.

The gene calls are TRBV19 and TRBJ1-4; possible D gene TRBD1, 5 bases. The length of the CDR3 is 15 residues. The germline V and J ends were trimmed by 3 bases and 4 bases, with 12 bases remaining between them. Germline-derived CDR1 and CDR2 are LNHDA and SQIVND (reference sequence). The CDR3 protein is CASSMGGRVNEKLFF. CDR3 coding DNA: TGTGCCAGTAGTATGGGGGGACGGGTTAATGAAAAACTGTTTTTT.

The CDR3 protein is CASGSRVPYEQYF. DNA for the CDR3: TGTGCCAGCGGATCCAGGGTACCCTACGAGCAGTACTTC. The chain has TRBV6-6 and TRBJ2-7; maybe TRBD1 (5 bases). V lost 8 bases, J lost 2 bases, and 13 bases lay in between. This CDR3 spans 13 amino acids. Germline lookup yields CDR1 MNHNY and CDR2 SVGAGI (reference sequence).

The CDR3 region has the DNA TGTGCCAGCAGCGAGGGACAGGGGGCGTCCTACGAGCAGTACTTC. Translating it yields CASSEGQGASYEQYF. The genes are TRBV7-2 and TRBJ2-7; TRBD1 matches at 12 bases. This CDR3 is built from 15 residues. CDR1 is SGHTA and CDR2 is FQGNSA in the germline V gene. The V segment lost 5 bases and the J segment 1 base; nucleotides outside the gene matches: 3. Based on the CDR3 plus reference TRBV7-2 and TRBJ2-7, the full variable domain is GAGVSQSPSNKVTEKGKDVELRCDPISGHTALYWYRQSLGQGLEFLIYFQGNSAPDKSGLPSDRFSAERTGGSVSTLTIQRTQQEDSAVYLCASSEGQGASYEQYFGPGTRLTVT.

This rearrangement joins TRBV11-3 to TRBJ2-1; 8 bases agree with TRBD2. With V trimmed by 2 bases and J by 7 bases, 7 bases remained unmatched. The CDR3 spans 15 residues. The germline V gene has CDR1 SGHNT and CDR2 YENEEA. The CDR3 DNA follows: TGTGCCAGCAGCTTATTTACTAGCGGAAGTAATGAGCAGTTCTTC. Residues: CASSLFTSGSNEQFF.